What follows are 8 T cell receptor beta chains derived from one specimen sequenced in a study of blood T cell repertoires in COVID-19. Clones were read by immunoSEQ multiplex PCR, and TCRdb kept only the in-frame ones, dropping some. The sample consists of a few hundred thousand clones, approximately 80% of them appearing once. The sequenced sample consisted of peripheral blood. The receptor set was obtained from a man in his thirties or forties who had recovered from COVID-19.

The chain carries TRBV30 and TRBJ2-3, with D perhaps matching TRBD2 (6 bases). The CDR3 has 15 residues. V was cut by 4 bases and J by 1 base, with 15 bases left in between. Germline V lookup: CDR1 GTSNPN, CDR2 SVGIG (reference sequence). As DNA, the CDR3 is TGTGCCTGGACCAACCCCGAGCGGGGCACAGATACGCAGTATTTT. Translating gives CAWTNPERGTDTQYF.

This clone has a single count. This chain connects TRBV6-5 to TRBJ2-2; TRBD1 is a possible D gene (6 bases). The CDR3 runs 15 residues. Germline V gives CDR1 MNHEY, CDR2 SVGAGI. V lost 6 bases to trimming and J lost 4 bases, with 15 bases between them. The CDR3 DNA sequence: TGTGCCAGCAGCAACAGGGAAAGTACCACCGGGGAGCTGTTTTTT. This gives the protein CASSNRESTTGELFF.

The genes are TRBV27 and TRBJ1-4; D not resolved. Trimming stripped 4 bases from V and 7 bases from J, with 7 bases between. Per the germline V gene, CDR1 is MNHEY and CDR2 is SMNVEV (reference sequence). The CDR3 covers 12 residues. The CDR3 nucleotides read TGTGCCAGCAGTTGGAGATCTGAAAAACTGTTTTTT. Its translation: CASSWRSEKLFF.

In DNA form, the CDR3 reads TGTGCCAGCAGTCAGCGGTTAGCGGGGGGGCAAGAGACCCAGTACTTC. Translating gives CASSQRLAGGQETQYF. V and J are TRBV28 and TRBJ2-5; 11 positions match TRBD2. V gave up 5 bases and J gave up 2 bases; unmatched junction bases: 7. This CDR3 contains 16 residues. Germline V lookup: CDR1 MDHEN, CDR2 SYDVKM.

The chain has TRBV11-3 and TRBJ2-1, with D possibly being TRBD2 (7 bases). V lost 5 bases, J lost 9 bases, and 17 bases lay in between. In germline, CDR1 is SGHNT, CDR2 YENEEA. This CDR3 comprises 14 residues. The CDR3 reads CASSDTGGLVEQFF. The CDR3 DNA reads TGTGCCAGCAGCGACACGGGGGGCCTTGTTGAGCAGTTCTTC.

V usage is TRBV19 and J usage is TRBJ2-7; D might be TRBD1 (7 bases). Trimming removed 4 bases from V and 1 base from J, with 14 bases in between. The CDR3 is 15 residues long. CDR1 LNHDA and CDR2 SQIVND come from the germline V gene (reference sequence). The CDR3 reads CASSRVQGGSYEQYF. CDR3 DNA: TGTGCCAGTAGTAGGGTTCAGGGGGGTTCCTACGAGCAGTACTTC.

This clone appeared a few times. J is TRBJ2-3 and V is TRBV27; 7 nucleotides align to TRBD1. Germline loops: CDR1 MNHEY, CDR2 SMNVEV (reference sequence). The length of the CDR3 is 13 residues. The V segment lost 5 bases and the J segment 1 base; nucleotides outside the gene matches: 0. CDR3 amino acids: CASSDRGTDTQYF. In nucleotides, the CDR3 is TGTGCCAGCAGTGACAGGGGCACAGATACGCAGTATTTT.

V is TRBV2 and J is TRBJ1-2; perhaps TRBD1 as D (5 bases). CDR3 size: 15 residues. The V gene's germline CDR1 is SNHLY and CDR2 FYNNEI. V was shortened by 5 bases and J by 4 bases, with 17 bases between the two germline ends. The CDR3 coding sequence is TGTGCCAGCAGTAGAACAGGATCCCTGGGCTATGGCTACACCTTC. Amino acid sequence: CASSRTGSLGYGYTF.